This record covers a single T cell receptor (beta chain). Repertoires were generated with immunoSEQ multiplex PCR, while TCRdb's copy carries only in-frame clones and drops some. The sample includes about 160,000 clones, about nine tenths of them seen just once. This sample stems from a study of T cell responses to AZD1222 COVID-19 vaccine. Sample: peripheral blood, taken on day 0 of AZD1222 vaccination. This sequence was found in an adult in good health.

In DNA form, the CDR3 reads TGTGCCAGCAGCGTAGGGGTAGATGGCAATCAGCCCCAGCATTTT. Its translation is CASSVGVDGNQPQHF. This rearrangement joins TRBV9 to TRBJ1-5; D uncertain. V shed 0 bases and J shed 2 bases, with 9 bases lying between them. The CDR3 sequence is 15 residues long. Germline V gene sequence: CDR1 SGDLS, CDR2 YYNGEE.